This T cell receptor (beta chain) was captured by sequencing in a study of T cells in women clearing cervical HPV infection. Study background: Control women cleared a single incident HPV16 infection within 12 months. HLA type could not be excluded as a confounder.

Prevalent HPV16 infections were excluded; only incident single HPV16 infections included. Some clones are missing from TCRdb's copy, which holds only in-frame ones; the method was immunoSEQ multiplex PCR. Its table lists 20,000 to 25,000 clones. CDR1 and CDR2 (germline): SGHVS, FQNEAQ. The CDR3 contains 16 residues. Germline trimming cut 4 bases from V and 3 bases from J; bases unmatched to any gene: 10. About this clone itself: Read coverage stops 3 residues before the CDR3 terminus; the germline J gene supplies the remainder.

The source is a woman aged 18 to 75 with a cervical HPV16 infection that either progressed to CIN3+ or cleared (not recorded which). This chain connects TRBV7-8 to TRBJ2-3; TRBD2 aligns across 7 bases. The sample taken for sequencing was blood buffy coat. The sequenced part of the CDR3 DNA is TGTGCCAGCAGCTCGACTAGCAGGAAGGAAACAGATACG. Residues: CASSSTSRKETDT. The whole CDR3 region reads CASSSTSRKETDTQYF.